There are many counts of the clone carrying this TCR beta chain. Its specificity is not known. This sample is part of a study of T cells in Graves' hyperthyroidism and ophthalmopathy. Study conclusions and caveats: Researchers found most expanded thyroid clonotypes above 0.001 in blood as well. Researchers report that a 13 V-J model separated ophthalmopathy from stable hyperthyroidism.

V dropped 3 bases and J dropped 0; count of bases not matched to a gene: 7. There are 16 residues in the CDR3. Germline CDR1 is DFQATT and CDR2 is SNEGSKA (reference sequence). RNA transcripts provided the source from which TCR beta CDR3 regions were amplified. TCR CDR3 underwent first-round RT-PCR with the HTBI primer set. MiXCR, applied by TCRdb to the multiplex PCR reads, yields one record per CDR3 protein. The data hold more than 500,000 distinct CDR3 sequences, with over 45% observed a single time. Exclusion of a patient resulted from uncontrolled infection, other autoimmune disease, pregnancy or lactation. Diagnoses used clinical symptoms, serum thyroxine and TRAb, thyroid ultrasound and orbital computed tomography.

The chain has TRBV20-1 and TRBJ2-7; 11 nucleotides line up with TRBD2. Source material: peripheral blood or thyroid tissue (not recorded which). This receptor was identified in an adult woman with Graves' disease, either hyperthyroidism or ophthalmopathy (not recorded which). The CDR3 here is CSASKLAGGPSYEQYF. The CDR3 bases are TGCAGTGCTAGTAAGCTAGCGGGAGGCCCCTCCTACGAGCAGTACTTC.